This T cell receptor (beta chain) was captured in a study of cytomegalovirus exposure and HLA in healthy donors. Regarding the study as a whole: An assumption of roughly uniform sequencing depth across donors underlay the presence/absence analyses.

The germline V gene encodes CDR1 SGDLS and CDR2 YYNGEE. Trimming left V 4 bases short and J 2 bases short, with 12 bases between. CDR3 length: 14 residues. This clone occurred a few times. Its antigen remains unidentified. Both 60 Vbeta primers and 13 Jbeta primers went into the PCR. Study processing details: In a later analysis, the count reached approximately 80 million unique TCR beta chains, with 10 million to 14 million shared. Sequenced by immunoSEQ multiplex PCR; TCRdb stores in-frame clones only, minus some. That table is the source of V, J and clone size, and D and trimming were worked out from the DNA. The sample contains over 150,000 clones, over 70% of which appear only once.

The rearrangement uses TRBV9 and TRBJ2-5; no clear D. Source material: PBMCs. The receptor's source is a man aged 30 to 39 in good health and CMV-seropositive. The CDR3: CASSFSGEQETQYF. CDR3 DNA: TGTGCCAGCAGCTTCTCTGGAGAACAAGAGACCCAGTACTTC.